A selection of T cell receptor beta chains follows, all from one sample in a study of T-cell reconstitution after alpha-beta-depleted transplantation in children. Via MiXCR, TCRdb re-called the PCR reads, giving one row per CDR3 protein. The table records some 500,000 distinct CDR3 sequences, roughly 18% of them present only once. The sequencing here drew on PBMCs from the stem cell graft donor, taken from the stem cell graft. The receptors stem from a human donor who donated a stem cell graft to a child with acute lymphoblastic leukemia. The CDR3 runs from the conserved cysteine through the conserved F or W. Fields, in order: D gene, V gene, J gene, clone size, CDR3 DNA, CDR3 protein. A D gene is named only where the DNA matches it firmly. Size values are once, few and many counts, or a class for expanded clones, and some rows have none.

>NA|TRBV19|TRBJ1-1|NA
TGTGCCAGTAGTATTTCGGGGGGAGTCACTGAAGCTTTCTTT
CASSISGGVTEAFF
>NA|TRBV3-1|TRBJ2-5|once
TGTGCCAGCATAAGTAAAATAGATCAAGAGACCCAGTACTTC
CASISKIDQETQYF
>TRBD1|TRBV4-1|TRBJ1-1|NA
TGCGCCAGCAGCCAAGTTGGGACAGGGGCTCGCACTGAAGCTTTCTTT
CASSQVGTGARTEAFF
>TRBD1|TRBV18|TRBJ1-1|many
TGTGCCAGCTCACCACCCGACAGGGGGGGGACTGAAGCTTTCTTT
CASSPPDRGGTEAFF
>NA|TRBV7-8|TRBJ2-2|NA
TGTGCCAGCAGCTTAGGCAGGGCTACCGGGGAGCTGTTTTTT
CASSLGRATGELFF
>TRBD2|TRBV20-1|TRBJ2-7|NA
TGCTGTGCTAGAGACCGACTAGCGGGAAGCCCCTACGAGCAGTACTTC
CCARDRLAGSPYEQYF
>TRBD2|TRBV6-1|TRBJ2-5|NA
TGTGCCAGCAGTCCCCTAGCGGACCAAGAGACCCAGTACTTC
CASSPLADQETQYF
>NA|TRBV2|TRBJ2-7|many
TGTGCCAGCAGTGAAGCTTTGTACAGCTCCTACGAGCAGTACTTC
CASSEALYSSYEQYF
>NA|TRBV19|TRBJ2-5|NA
TGTGCCAGTAGTACCTACAGGGAAGAGACCCAGTACTTC
CASSTYREETQYF
>NA|TRBV6-5|TRBJ2-2|few
TGTGCCAGCAGTTACTCGTGGGGGCGCGGCGGGGAGCTGTTTTTT
CASSYSWGRGGELFF
>NA|TRBV12-3/TRBV12-4|TRBJ1-2|few
TGTGCCAGCAGTTTGCAGGACACGGAAAGGGGCTACACCTTC
CASSLQDTERGYTF
>NA|TRBV3-1|TRBJ2-1|NA
TGTGCCAGCAGCAGGGTGGGCAATGAGCAGTTCTTC
CASSRVGNEQFF
>NA|TRBV7-9|TRBJ1-4|NA
TGTGCCAGCAGCTTTAACCCCCGGGACTCTGGGGATGAAAAACTGTTTTTT
CASSFNPRDSGDEKLFF
>TRBD2|TRBV15|TRBJ2-3|NA
TGTGCCACCAGCAGGGGACTAGCGGGAGGTTTAGATACGCAGTATTTT
CATSRGLAGGLDTQYF
>NA|TRBV12-3/TRBV12-4|TRBJ2-1|few
TGTGCCAGCAGGTCGGCAGGGACGGGAAATGAGCAGTTCTTC
CASRSAGTGNEQFF
>TRBD1|TRBV15|TRBJ2-7|NA
TGTGCCACCAGCCGGGACAGGGACGAATACGAGCAGTACTTC
CATSRDRDEYEQYF
>TRBD2|TRBV12-3/TRBV12-4|TRBJ2-2|once
TGTGCCAGCAGGAGTTCTACTCGGGGGGGCACCGGGGAGCTGTTTTTT
CASRSSTRGGTGELFF
>TRBD2|TRBV7-8|TRBJ2-1|NA
TGTGCCAGCAGCTTAGGGGGACTAGCCCCGTTCTTC
CASSLGGLAPFF
>NA|TRBV20-1|TRBJ2-6|NA
TGCAGTGCTAGCCCTCCAGGGACTGGGGCCAACGTCCTGACTTTC
CSASPPGTGANVLTF
>TRBD1|TRBV29-1|TRBJ2-1|few
TGCAGCGTTTTAAGGGACAGGGAAAATGAGCAGTTCTTC
CSVLRDRENEQFF
>NA|TRBV5-1|TRBJ2-5|few
TGCGCCAGCAAGACCTTAGAGACCCAGTACTTC
CASKTLETQYF
>NA|TRBV28|TRBJ1-5|NA
TGTGCCAGCAGTTTCCTCGGCCTCAATCAGCCCCAGCATTTT
CASSFLGLNQPQHF
>NA|TRBV5-6|TRBJ2-7|NA
TGTGCCAGCAGCTTGGGCGGGGCGGCCGAGCAGTACTTC
CASSLGGAAEQYF
>NA|TRBV6-5|TRBJ1-5|few
TGTGCCAGCAGTTACAGGGACATAAATCAGCCCCAGCATTTT
CASSYRDINQPQHF
>NA|TRBV7-3|TRBJ2-6|few
TGTGCCAGCAGCTTAAATTGGAGGGGGCAGTCCTCTGGGGCCAACGTCCTGACTTTC
CASSLNWRGQSSGANVLTF
>NA|TRBV7-3|TRBJ2-6|few
TGTGCCAGCAGCTTAATGATGGGAACTGGGGCCAACGTCCTGACTTTC
CASSLMMGTGANVLTF
>NA|TRBV20-1|TRBJ2-3|many
TGCAGTGCTGGCGCAGTGGAATATACGCAGTATTTT
CSAGAVEYTQYF
>NA|TRBV7-9|TRBJ2-7|NA
TGTGCCAGCAGCGGGACCCACGAGCAGTACTTC
CASSGTHEQYF
>TRBD2|TRBV5-1|TRBJ2-1|few
TGCGCCAGCAGCTTGGTTTCTAGCGGGAGTTACAATGAGCAGTTCTTC
CASSLVSSGSYNEQFF
>NA|TRBV4-1|TRBJ1-1|few
TGCGCCAGCAGCCTCACGCCCCCCCACACAGACCGCGGCACTGAAGCTTTCTTT
CASSLTPPHTDRGTEAFF
>NA|TRBV19|TRBJ2-2|few
TGTGCCAGTAGTATGACCCTTACTAGTCTCGGCACCGGGGAGCTGTTTTTT
CASSMTLTSLGTGELFF
>NA|TRBV5-6|TRBJ2-2|few
TGTGCCAGCAGCTTGGACCTGAGGGGGGAGCTGTTTTTT
CASSLDLRGELFF
>TRBD1|TRBV5-5|TRBJ2-2|NA
TGTGCCAGCAGCTTGATCTCGGGACAGCTGAACACCGGGGAGCTGTTTTTT
CASSLISGQLNTGELFF
>NA|TRBV11-2|TRBJ2-7|NA
TGTGCCAGCAGCTTCGGATCGCGACAGCCATACGAGCAGTACTTC
CASSFGSRQPYEQYF
>TRBD2|TRBV4-1|TRBJ2-3|few
TGCGCCAGCAGCCACGGTTTCGGGACTAGCGGCACTAGCACAGATACGCAGTATTTT
CASSHGFGTSGTSTDTQYF
>NA|TRBV5-1|TRBJ1-1|many
TGTGCCAGCAGCTTAGCGGGGAGCAACACTGAAGCTTTCTTT
CASSLAGSNTEAFF
>NA|TRBV29-1|TRBJ2-2|NA
TGCAGCGTTGAAGATCCCCTAAGGACCGGGGAGCTGTTTTTT
CSVEDPLRTGELFF